What follows is one TCR beta chain and its context. The data stem from a study of blood T cell repertoires in COVID-19. Turning to the study itself: The study drew acute and convalescent COVID-19 samples from the United States, Italy and Spain. Sources were T cells, B-cell-depleted T cells, or PBMCs; the material itself was cDNA or gDNA.

Here immunoSEQ multiplex PCR was the method, and the copy in TCRdb shows in-frame clones only, minus some. Among 100,000 to 150,000 clones, more than 85% were seen once, and the ten largest hold around 19%. Per germline, CDR1 MRHNA and CDR2 SNTAGT. V lost 4 bases and J 3 bases, leaving 14 bases between the germline ends. The length of the CDR3 is 15 residues. The clonotype comes from a man in his fifties or sixties with active or convalescent COVID-19. The J gene is TRBJ2-3, the V gene TRBV6-4; D remains ambiguous. Sequencing was done on a sample of peripheral blood. The CDR3 region is CASSVDTFPTDTQYF. CDR3 coding DNA: TGTGCCAGCAGTGTCGACACCTTTCCGACAGATACGCAGTATTTT.